Given below is one T cell receptor (beta chain) in context. The data were taken from a study of control samples from healthy donors and cancer patients. The CDR3 runs to 15 residues. Germline V lookup: CDR1 LGHNA, CDR2 YSLEER. V was cut by 1 base and J by 2 bases, with 12 bases left in between. TCRdb's copy holds only in-frame clones and misses some; the assay was immunoSEQ multiplex PCR. Among under 150,000 clones listed, around nine tenths were seen once. The sequenced sample consisted of blood. J is TRBJ2-7 and V is TRBV4-3, with no clear D. The TCR sequence derives from a young man in good health. This CDR3 is CASSQGQGEAYEQYF. CDR3 sequence (DNA): TGCGCCAGCAGCCAAGGACAAGGAGAAGCCTACGAGCAGTACTTC.